This T cell receptor (beta chain) was found in a study of CD8+ T cells in alopecia areata. This clone was picked up a small number of times. Its cognate antigen is unknown. Sequencing templates came from extracted RNA that was reverse transcribed into cDNA. The method was immunoSEQ multiplex PCR; TCRdb's version includes in-frame clones alone and lacks a portion of them. This table holds 80,000 to 100,000 clones, around 44% found once. The germline V and J ends were trimmed by 4 bases and 3 bases, with 16 bases remaining between them. The CDR3 runs to 15 residues. Germline V CDR1 and CDR2: SGHKS, YYEKEE (reference sequence). Specified treatment: oral pan-JAK inhibitor, 5-10 mg twice daily. Findings and caveats of the study: The study found higher clonality in lesional than normal scalp, especially in alopecia totalis/universalis.

Sequences were derived from CD8+ T cells sorted from blood, sampled at week 24, from a patient treated with tofacitinib. The V gene is TRBV5-5, the J gene TRBJ1-1; D is unresolved. The TCR comes from a human donor with alopecia areata. CDR3 coding DNA: TGTGCCAGCAGCCCGATCGGACTTTTATACACTGAAGCTTTCTTT. Residues: CASSPIGLLYTEAFF.